This TCR beta chain was identified in a study of blood T cell repertoires in COVID-19. Methods used by the authors: Reference gene primers were amplified, and this amplification served to estimate nucleated cell counts. Assay used: immunoSEQ multiplex PCR; TCRdb lists only in-frame clones, some missing. Clonal size and the V and J genes are those of that table, whereas D and trimming came from the DNA. This sample has 200,000 to 250,000 clones, with over 75% found just once. With 4 bases clipped from V and 3 bases from J, the junction kept 8 bases outside the gene matches. Germline V gene sequence: CDR1 SGHDT, CDR2 YYEEEE. This CDR3 has 15 amino acids.

The chain employs TRBV5-6 and TRBJ2-3, with TRBD1 identical over 7 bases. The source material was peripheral blood. The TCR sequence derives from a human donor in a cohort sampled during active COVID-19. The CDR3 loop reads CASSMDRWSTDTQYF. The DNA of the CDR3 is TGTGCCAGCAGCATGGACAGGTGGAGTACAGATACGCAGTATTTT. Combining the CDR3 with reference TRBV5-6 and TRBJ2-3 gives the whole variable domain DAGVTQSPTHLIKTRGQQVTLRCSPKSGHDTVSWYQQALGQGPQFIFQYYEEEERQRGNFPDRFSGHQFPNYSSELNVNALLLGDSALYLCASSMDRWSTDTQYFGPGTRLTVL.